Listed below are T cell receptor beta chains from one sample, sequenced in a study of radiotherapy plus CTLA-4 blockade in lung cancer. Some clones are missing from TCRdb's copy, which holds only in-frame ones; the method was immunoSEQ multiplex PCR. The table lists about 120,000 clones, around 90% of them singletons, with 5.5% to 8% in the top ten. Sequencing used peripheral blood, obtained from a patient treated with radiotherapy plus ipilimumab. All receptors come from a human donor with non-small cell lung cancer that progressed on radiotherapy plus ipilimumab. Both conserved end residues are part of each CDR3. The D gene is left open where the match is weak. Part of the rows lack a size; the others show once, few, many or a class for expanded clones.

D gene | clone size | J gene | V gene | CDR3 protein | CDR3 DNA
- | - | TRBJ2-7 | TRBV2 | CASKTPTSYEQYF | TGTGCCAGCAAGACCCCGACATCCTACGAGCAGTACTTC
- | - | TRBJ1-1 | TRBV7-3 | CASSSQRPDQGGTEAFF | TGTGCCAGCAGCTCCCAGCGACCCGATCAAGGGGGCACTGAAGCTTTCTTT
- | - | TRBJ2-7 | TRBV10-3 | CAISETTYEQYF | TGTGCCATCAGTGAGACTACCTACGAGCAGTACTTC
- | - | TRBJ2-4 | TRBV5-6 | CASSLVGLGIQYF | TGTGCCAGCAGCTTGGTAGGGTTGGGCATTCAGTACTTC
- | - | TRBJ2-1 | TRBV2 | CASSEVRDVYNEQFF | TGTGCCAGCAGTGAAGTTCGGGATGTTTACAATGAGCAGTTCTTC
- | - | TRBJ1-2 | TRBV11-2 | CASSILLGYGYTF | TGTGCCAGCAGCATCCTTTTGGGTTATGGCTACACCTTC
- | - | TRBJ2-5 | TRBV25-1 | CASSRALETQYF | TGTGCCAGCAGTCGGGCTTTGGAGACCCAGTACTTC
- | - | TRBJ1-2 | TRBV30 | CAWSVPGSIGGGYTF | TGTGCCTGGAGTGTACCCGGGTCCATCGGGGGGGGCTACACCTTC
- | many | TRBJ2-1 | TRBV5-5 | CASSLREQFF | TGTGCCAGCAGCTTGAGGGAGCAGTTCTTC
- | - | TRBJ2-5 | TRBV6-6 | CASRSTWTQYF | TGTGCCAGCAGAAGTACTTGGACCCAGTACTTC
TRBD2 | - | TRBJ2-1 | TRBV14 | CASSRREGRGEQFF | TGTGCCAGCAGCCGCCGGGAGGGCAGGGGTGAGCAGTTCTTC
- | - | TRBJ1-5 | TRBV5-5 | CASSLESNQPQHF | TGTGCCAGCAGCTTGGAGAGTAATCAGCCCCAGCATTTT
TRBD1 | - | TRBJ2-3 | TRBV5-1 | CASSTSGGSGDTQYF | TGCGCCAGCAGCACGTCAGGGGGCTCGGGAGATACGCAGTATTTT
- | - | TRBJ1-2 | TRBV27 | CASSPTSYRVVPYGYTF | TGTGCCAGCAGTCCTACTTCGTACAGGGTGGTGCCCTATGGCTACACCTTC